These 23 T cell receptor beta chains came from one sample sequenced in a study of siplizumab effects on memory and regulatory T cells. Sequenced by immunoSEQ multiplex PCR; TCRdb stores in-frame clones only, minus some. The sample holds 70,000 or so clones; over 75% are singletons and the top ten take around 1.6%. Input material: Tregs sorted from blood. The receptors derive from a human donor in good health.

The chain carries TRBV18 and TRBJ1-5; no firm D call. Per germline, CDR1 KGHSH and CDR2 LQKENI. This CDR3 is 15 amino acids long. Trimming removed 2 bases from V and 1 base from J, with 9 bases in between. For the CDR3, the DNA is TGTGCCAGCTCACCAACGAGGGTGAGCAATCAGCCCCAGCATTTT. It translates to CASSPTRVSNQPQHF.

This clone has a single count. The CDR3 coding sequence is TGTGCCAGCAGCCAAGATTGCATCGCGGGTGGCTACACCTTC. This translates into CASSQDCIAGGYTF. The rearrangement joins TRBV14 to TRBJ1-2; no clear D gene. Germline CDR1 is SGHDN and CDR2 is FVKESK. CDR3 length: 14 amino acids. V was shortened by 0 bases and J by 7 bases, with 12 bases between the two germline ends.

In DNA, the CDR3 is TGTGCCAGCAGCATCGGACTAGCGCCGAGAGATCGGGAGCTGTTTTTT. Translated, it gives CASSIGLAPRDRELFF. The rearrangement links TRBV9 to TRBJ2-2, with 9 positions matching TRBD2. Per the germline V gene, CDR1 is SGDLS and CDR2 is YYNGEE. The length of the CDR3 is 16 residues. The trim removed 4 bases at V and 9 bases at J, leaving 13 bases unmatched.

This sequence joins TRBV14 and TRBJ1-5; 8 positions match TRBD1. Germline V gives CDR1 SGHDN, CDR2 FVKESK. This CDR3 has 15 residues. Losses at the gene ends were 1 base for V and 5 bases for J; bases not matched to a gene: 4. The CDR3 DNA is TGTGCCAGCAGCCAAGGGCAGGGACAGGATCAGCCCCAGCATTTT. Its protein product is CASSQGQGQDQPQHF.

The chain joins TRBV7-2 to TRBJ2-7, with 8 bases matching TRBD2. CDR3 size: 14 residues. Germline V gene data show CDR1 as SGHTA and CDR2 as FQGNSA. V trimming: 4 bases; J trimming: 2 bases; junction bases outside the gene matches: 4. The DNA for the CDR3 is TGTGCCAGCAGCTCCGGACTAGCCGCCTACGAGCAGTACTTC. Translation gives CASSSGLAAYEQYF.

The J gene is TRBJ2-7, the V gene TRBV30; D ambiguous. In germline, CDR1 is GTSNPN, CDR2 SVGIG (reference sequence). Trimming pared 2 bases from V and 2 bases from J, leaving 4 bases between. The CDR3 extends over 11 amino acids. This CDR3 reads CAWSMAYEQYF. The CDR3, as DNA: TGTGCCTGGAGTATGGCCTACGAGCAGTACTTC. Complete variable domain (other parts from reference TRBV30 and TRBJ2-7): SQTIHQWPATLVQPVGSPLSLECTVEGTSNPNLYWYRQAAGRGLQLLFYSVGIGQISSEVPQNLSASRPQDRQFILSSKKLLLSDSGFYLCAWSMAYEQYFGPGTRLTVT.

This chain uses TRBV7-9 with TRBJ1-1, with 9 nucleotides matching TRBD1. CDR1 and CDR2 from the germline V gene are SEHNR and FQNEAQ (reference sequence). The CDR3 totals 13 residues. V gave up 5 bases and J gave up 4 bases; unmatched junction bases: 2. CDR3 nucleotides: TGTGCCAGCAGCCAACAGGGGGCCACTGAAGCTTTCTTT. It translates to CASSQQGATEAFF. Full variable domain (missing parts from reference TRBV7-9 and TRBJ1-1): DTGVSQNPRHKITKRGQNVTFRCDPISEHNRLYWYRQTLGQGPEFLTYFQNEAQLEKSRLLSDRFSAERPKGSFSTLEIQRTEQGDSAMYLCASSQQGATEAFFGQGTRLTVV.

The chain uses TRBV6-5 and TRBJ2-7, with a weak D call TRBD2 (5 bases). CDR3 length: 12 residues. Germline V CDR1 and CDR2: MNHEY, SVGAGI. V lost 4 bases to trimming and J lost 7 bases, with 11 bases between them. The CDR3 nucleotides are TGTGCCAGCAGTTCCCCGACGGGAGAGCAGTACTTC. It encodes CASSSPTGEQYF.

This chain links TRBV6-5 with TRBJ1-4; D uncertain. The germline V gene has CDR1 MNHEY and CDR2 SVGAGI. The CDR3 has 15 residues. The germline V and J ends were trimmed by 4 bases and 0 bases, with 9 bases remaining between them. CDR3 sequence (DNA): TGTGCCAGCAGTTTATCCGGCTCAACTAATGAAAAACTGTTTTTT. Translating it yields CASSLSGSTNEKLFF.

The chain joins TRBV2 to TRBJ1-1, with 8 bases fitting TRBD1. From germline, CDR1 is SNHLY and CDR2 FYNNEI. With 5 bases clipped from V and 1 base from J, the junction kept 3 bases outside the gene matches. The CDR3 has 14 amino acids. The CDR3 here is CASSLGQENTEAFF. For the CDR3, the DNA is TGTGCCAGCAGTCTGGGACAGGAGAACACTGAAGCTTTCTTT.

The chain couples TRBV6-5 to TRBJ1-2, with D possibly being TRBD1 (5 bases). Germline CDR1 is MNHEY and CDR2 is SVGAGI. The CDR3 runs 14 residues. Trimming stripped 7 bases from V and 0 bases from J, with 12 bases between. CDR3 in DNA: TGTGCCAGCAACCTCAGGGAGGCTAACTATGGCTACACCTTC. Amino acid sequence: CASNLREANYGYTF.

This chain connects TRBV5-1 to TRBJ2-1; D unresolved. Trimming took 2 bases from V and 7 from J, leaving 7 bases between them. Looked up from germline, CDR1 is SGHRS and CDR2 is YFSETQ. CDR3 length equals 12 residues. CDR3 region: CASSFLGNEQFF. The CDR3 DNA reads TGCGCCAGCAGCTTTCTGGGGAATGAGCAGTTCTTC. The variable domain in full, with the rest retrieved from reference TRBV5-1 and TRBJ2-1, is KAGVTQTPRYLIKTRGQQVTLSCSPISGHRSVSWYQQTPGQGLQFLFEYFSETQRNKGNFPGRFSGRQFSNSRSEMNVSTLELGDSALYLCASSFLGNEQFFGPGTRLTVL.

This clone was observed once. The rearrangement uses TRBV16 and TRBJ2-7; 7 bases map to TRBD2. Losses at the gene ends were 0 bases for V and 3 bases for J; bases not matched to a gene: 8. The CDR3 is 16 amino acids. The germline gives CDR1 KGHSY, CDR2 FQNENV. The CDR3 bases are TGTGCCAGCAGCCAATCCCCCTCTAGCGGATTCTACGAGCAGTACTTC. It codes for CASSQSPSSGFYEQYF.

CDR3 in DNA: TGTGCCAGCAGCCCGAGAGGGGTATTGAACACTGAAGCTTTCTTT. This encodes CASSPRGVLNTEAFF. The chain couples TRBV9 to TRBJ1-1; tentatively, D is TRBD1 (5 bases). The CDR3 extends over 15 amino acids. Germline V gene data show CDR1 as SGDLS and CDR2 as YYNGEE. V dropped 4 bases and J dropped 0 bases, with 13 bases sitting between them.

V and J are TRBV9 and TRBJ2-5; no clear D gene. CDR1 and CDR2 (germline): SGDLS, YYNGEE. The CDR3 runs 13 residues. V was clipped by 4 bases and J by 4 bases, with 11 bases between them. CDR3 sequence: CASSTRPGETQYF. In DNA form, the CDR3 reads TGTGCCAGCAGCACCCGGCCAGGAGAGACCCAGTACTTC.

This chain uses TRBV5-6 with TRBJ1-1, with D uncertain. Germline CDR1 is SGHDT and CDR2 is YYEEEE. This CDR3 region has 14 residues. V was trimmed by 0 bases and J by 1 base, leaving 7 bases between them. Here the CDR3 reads CASSLGERNTEAFF. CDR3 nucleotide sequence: TGTGCCAGCAGCTTGGGGGAACGGAACACTGAAGCTTTCTTT.

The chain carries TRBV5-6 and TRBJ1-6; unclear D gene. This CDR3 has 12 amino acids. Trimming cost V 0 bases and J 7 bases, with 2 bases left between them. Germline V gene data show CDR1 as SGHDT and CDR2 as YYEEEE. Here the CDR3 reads CASSLVNSPLHF. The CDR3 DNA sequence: TGTGCCAGCAGCTTGGTCAATTCACCCCTCCACTTT.

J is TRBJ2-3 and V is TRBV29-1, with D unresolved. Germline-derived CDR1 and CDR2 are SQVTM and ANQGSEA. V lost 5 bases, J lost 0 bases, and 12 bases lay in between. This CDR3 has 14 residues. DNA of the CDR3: TGCAGCGTTCTAGAGCCGTCTAGCACAGATACGCAGTATTTT. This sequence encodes CSVLEPSSTDTQYF.

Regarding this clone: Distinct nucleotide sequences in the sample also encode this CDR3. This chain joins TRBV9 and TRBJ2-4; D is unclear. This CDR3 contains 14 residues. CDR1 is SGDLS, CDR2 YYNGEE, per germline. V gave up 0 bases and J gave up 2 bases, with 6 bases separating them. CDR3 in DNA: TGTGCCAGCAGCGTAGCGGACCCCAAAAACATTCAGTACTTC. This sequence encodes CASSVADPKNIQYF. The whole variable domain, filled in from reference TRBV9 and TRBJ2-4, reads DSGVTQTPKHLITATGQRVTLRCSPRSGDLSVYWYQQSLDQGLQFLIQYYNGEERAKGNILERFSAQQFPDLHSELNLSSLELGDSALYFCASSVADPKNIQYFGAGTRLSVL.

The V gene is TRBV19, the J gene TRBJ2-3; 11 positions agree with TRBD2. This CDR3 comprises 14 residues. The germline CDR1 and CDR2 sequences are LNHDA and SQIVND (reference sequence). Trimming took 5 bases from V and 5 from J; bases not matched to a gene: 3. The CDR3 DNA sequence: TGTGCCAGTAGTCTAGCGGGAGGCGAAGATACGCAGTATTTT. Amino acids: CASSLAGGEDTQYF.

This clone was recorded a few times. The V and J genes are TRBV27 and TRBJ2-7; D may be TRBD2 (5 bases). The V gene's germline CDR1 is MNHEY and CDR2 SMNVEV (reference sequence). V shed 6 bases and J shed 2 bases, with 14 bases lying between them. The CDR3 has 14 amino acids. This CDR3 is CASSEGFHAYEQYF. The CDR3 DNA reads TGTGCCAGCAGCGAGGGCTTCCATGCCTACGAGCAGTACTTC.

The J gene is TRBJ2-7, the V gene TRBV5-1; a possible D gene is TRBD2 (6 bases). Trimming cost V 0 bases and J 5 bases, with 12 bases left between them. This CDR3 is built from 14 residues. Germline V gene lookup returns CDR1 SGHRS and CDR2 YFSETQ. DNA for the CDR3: TGCGCCAGCAGCTTGGGCAGCGGGCTTGACGAGCAGTACTTC. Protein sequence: CASSLGSGLDEQYF.

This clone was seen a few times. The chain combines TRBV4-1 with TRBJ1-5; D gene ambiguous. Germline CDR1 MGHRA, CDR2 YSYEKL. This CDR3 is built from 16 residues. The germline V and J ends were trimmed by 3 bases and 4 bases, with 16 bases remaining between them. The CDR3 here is CASSHTSEGYNQPQHF. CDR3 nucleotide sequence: TGCGCCAGCAGCCACACATCGGAGGGATATAATCAGCCCCAGCATTTT.